What follows are 18 T cell receptor beta chains derived from one specimen sequenced in a study of PD-1 and CTLA-4 blockade in melanoma. Only in-frame clones appear in the TCRdb table, and some are missing; sequencing was by immunoSEQ multiplex PCR. The data show about 31,000 clones, approximately 90% seen once. This specimen consisted of CD8+ T cells from peripheral blood, obtained from a patient given anti-PD-1 treatment. Source of these receptors: a human donor with melanoma.

The chain employs TRBV30 and TRBJ1-1; 9 bases are a match to TRBD1. After removal of 8 bases from V and 0 bases from J, the junction contained 10 bases not matched to a gene. From germline, CDR1 is GTSNPN and CDR2 SVGIG (reference sequence). The CDR3 length is 15 residues. The CDR3 DNA follows: TGTGCCGCTACAGGGGGCGAGAGCATGAACACTGAAGCTTTCTTT. As protein: CAATGGESMNTEAFF.

The CDR3 loop reads CAWSGDSQLGATEAFF. The CDR3 bases are TGTGCCTGGAGTGGGGACAGCCAGCTAGGAGCTACTGAAGCTTTCTTT. The genes are TRBV30 and TRBJ1-1; the match to TRBD1 covers 7 bases. The V and J ends lost 1 base and 5 bases, in that order; junction bases with no gene match: 13. Germline values: CDR1 GTSNPN, CDR2 SVGIG (reference sequence). This CDR3 is 16 amino acids long.

The rearrangement uses TRBV9 and TRBJ2-1; D is perhaps TRBD2 (6 bases). The CDR3 is 15 residues long. CDR1 and CDR2 (germline): SGDLS, YYNGEE. Trimming shortened V by 0 bases and J by 4 bases, and 11 bases separated the two germline ends. This CDR3 is CASSVGRGLYNEQFF. As DNA, the CDR3 is TGTGCCAGCAGCGTAGGACGGGGACTTTACAATGAGCAGTTCTTC.

The gene calls are TRBV29-1 and TRBJ2-7; D is ambiguous. The CDR3 totals 13 residues. Looked up from germline, CDR1 is SQVTM and CDR2 is ANQGSEA. Trimming removed 5 bases from V and 1 base from J, with 12 bases in between. This chain's CDR3 is CSVLTPQSYEQYF. The CDR3 bases are TGCAGCGTTCTGACTCCTCAATCCTACGAGCAGTACTTC.

On this clone: This same CDR3 is encoded by further DNA sequences in the sample. This sequence joins TRBV5-1 and TRBJ2-7, with D possibly matching TRBD1 (5 bases). V was shortened by 4 bases and J by 3 bases, with 11 bases between the two germline ends. CDR3 length: 13 residues. Germline values: CDR1 SGHRS, CDR2 YFSETQ. The CDR3 DNA is TGCGCCAGCAGCCCTACTGACAGCTACGAGCAGTACTTC. This translates into CASSPTDSYEQYF.

The chain combines TRBV6-5 with TRBJ1-2; D is perhaps TRBD1 (5 bases). Germline CDR1 MNHEY, CDR2 SVGAGI. The CDR3 is made up of 15 amino acids. Trimming took 0 bases from V and 8 from J, leaving 16 bases between them. CDR3 in DNA: TGTGCCAGCAGTTACTCGACAGACAGCTACGAGGGCTACACCTTC. This translates into CASSYSTDSYEGYTF.

This rearrangement joins TRBV9 to TRBJ2-3; D may be TRBD1 or TRBD2 (7 bases each). Germline CDR1 is SGDLS and CDR2 is YYNGEE. This CDR3 has 14 amino acids. V lost 7 bases and J 5 bases, leaving 17 bases between the germline ends. The DNA of the CDR3 is TGTGCCAGCGGTCCGGGGGGACAGCTAGATACGCAGTATTTT. As protein: CASGPGGQLDTQYF.

J is TRBJ2-7 and V is TRBV12-3 or TRBV12-4; D gene unclear. The CDR3 totals 13 residues. V gave up 6 bases and J gave up 2 bases, with 11 bases separating them. CDR3 sequence: CASSFRTPYEQYF. CDR3 in DNA: TGTGCCAGCAGCTTCCGGACCCCCTACGAGCAGTACTTC.

V usage is TRBV5-3 and J usage is TRBJ2-7; 9 nucleotides match TRBD1. TRBV5-3 is noted as an ORF with a role that remains uncertain. J lost 2 bases, V lost 4 bases, and 1 base had no gene match. The CDR3 contains 13 residues. The CDR3 DNA reads as TGTGCCAGAAGCAACAGGGGGCCCTACGAGCAGTACTTC. Amino acids: CARSNRGPYEQYF.

The genes are TRBV7-8 and TRBJ2-5; tentatively, D is TRBD1 or TRBD2 (5 bases each). The germline V gene encodes CDR1 SGHVS and CDR2 FQNEAQ. V was clipped by 1 base and J by 4 bases, with 10 bases between them. The CDR3 contains 14 residues. The CDR3 DNA reads TGTGCCAGCAGCTTAGAGGGGACCGGAGAGACCCAGTACTTC. Protein product: CASSLEGTGETQYF.

The genes are TRBV27 and TRBJ2-1; the D call may be TRBD1 or TRBD2 (5 bases each). Trimming took off 6 bases at V and 0 bases at J, with 15 bases between the two ends. The CDR3 spans 16 residues. CDR1 and CDR2 from the germline V gene are MNHEY and SMNVEV (reference sequence). CDR3 loop: CASRGSGALSYNEQFF. The CDR3 DNA sequence: TGTGCCAGCAGGGGCTCCGGGGCCCTCTCCTACAATGAGCAGTTCTTC.

This clone appeared a single time. Here the CDR3 reads CSVVTGFTDTQYF. DNA of the CDR3: TGCAGCGTTGTTACGGGCTTCACAGATACGCAGTATTTT. The chain has TRBV29-1 and TRBJ2-3; D uncertain. CDR1 is SQVTM and CDR2 is ANQGSEA in the germline V gene. CDR3 length: 13 amino acids. The germline V and J ends were trimmed by 4 bases and 2 bases, with 10 bases remaining between them.

The sample holds a few counts of this clone. The gene calls are TRBV7-3 and TRBJ2-1, with D possibly matching TRBD2 (5 bases). V lost 1 base to trimming and J lost 0 bases, with 10 bases between them. Germline-derived CDR1 and CDR2 are SGHTA and FQGTGA. This CDR3 spans 16 amino acids. The CDR3 region is CASSLIGESSYNEQFF. CDR3 nucleotides: TGTGCCAGCAGCTTAATCGGGGAAAGCTCCTACAATGAGCAGTTCTTC.

J is TRBJ1-3 and V is TRBV3-1 (or the pseudogene TRBV3-2); D may be TRBD1 (5 bases). The V end lost 5 bases, the J end lost 0 bases, and 11 bases lay between the germline ends. The CDR3 spans 15 residues. Germline CDR1 is LGHDT and CDR2 is YNNKEL (reference sequence). The CDR3 DNA sequence: TGTGCCAGCAGCTACGACAGAGACTCTGGAAACACCATATATTTT. This codes for CASSYDRDSGNTIYF.

The chain carries TRBV13 and TRBJ1-2; 10 bases align to TRBD1. The germline gives CDR1 PRHDT, CDR2 FYEKMQ (reference sequence). V lost 5 bases and J lost 4; bases outside the gene matches: 4. The CDR3 consists of 14 residues. The CDR3 is CASSVGQGIYGYTF. The DNA for the CDR3 is TGTGCCAGCAGCGTGGGACAGGGGATCTATGGCTACACCTTC. The whole variable domain, remainder taken from reference TRBV13 and TRBJ1-2, is AAGVIQSPRHLIKEKRETATLKCYPIPRHDTVYWYQQGPGQDPQFLISFYEKMQSDKGSIPDRFSAQQFSDYHSELNMSSLELGDSALYFCASSVGQGIYGYTFGSGTRLTVV.

The V and J genes are TRBV13 and TRBJ2-2, with D perhaps TRBD2 (5 bases). Germline-derived CDR1 and CDR2 are PRHDT and FYEKMQ (reference sequence). This CDR3 contains 15 residues. The V and J ends lost 2 bases and 0 bases respectively, with 7 bases between them. CDR3 sequence reads: CASSLQRSNTGELFF. In nucleotides, the CDR3 is TGTGCCAGCAGCTTACAGCGGTCGAACACCGGGGAGCTGTTTTTT.

The chain employs TRBV27 and TRBJ2-6; the D is unclear. Germline loops: CDR1 MNHEY, CDR2 SMNVEV (reference sequence). The CDR3 loop spans 15 amino acids. The V and J ends lost 4 bases and 3 bases respectively, with 10 bases between them. CDR3 amino acids: CASSSTANGANVLTF. The CDR3, as DNA: TGTGCCAGCAGTTCCACAGCTAATGGGGCCAACGTCCTGACTTTC.

J is TRBJ2-3 and V is TRBV28; the D is unclear. The V gene lost 3 bases and the J gene lost 6 bases, with 13 bases spanning the gap. Germline loops: CDR1 MDHEN, CDR2 SYDVKM. The CDR3 covers 14 residues. CDR3 bases: TGTGCCAGCAGTTTCCCCGCCTTGGCCGATACGCAGTATTTT. Translation: CASSFPALADTQYF.